One sample yielded the 12 T cell receptor beta chains listed below, sequenced in a study of T cells in tuberculosis. Clones were read by immunoSEQ multiplex PCR, and TCRdb kept only the in-frame ones, dropping some. This table holds about 36,000 clones, more than 85% found once. The source material was PBMCs. These TCRs come from a donor between 10 and 35 years old with latent tuberculosis or without tuberculosis infection.

The chain uses TRBV5-5 and TRBJ2-7; 9 positions agree with TRBD1. The CDR3 loop spans 19 amino acids. CDR1 is SGHKS and CDR2 is YYEKEE in the germline V gene (reference sequence). The V segment lost 3 bases and the J segment 3 bases; nucleotides outside the gene matches: 19. The CDR3 loop is CASSSPGQGSSRPSYEQYF. The CDR3 nucleotides are TGTGCCAGCAGCTCCCCGGGACAGGGATCCAGCAGACCTAGCTACGAGCAGTACTTC.

The V and J genes are TRBV29-1 and TRBJ1-2; D gene uncertain. Germline V lookup: CDR1 SQVTM, CDR2 ANQGSEA. The V end lost 3 bases, the J end lost 7 bases, and 9 bases lay between the germline ends. The CDR3 is made up of 11 amino acids. CDR3 bases: TGCAGCGTTGAGGAGGCAGCTGGCTACACCTTC. It encodes CSVEEAAGYTF.

The chain carries TRBV15 and TRBJ1-2; TRBD1 agrees at 10 bases. This CDR3 is built from 16 residues. CDR1 is LNHNV and CDR2 is YYDKDF in the germline V gene (reference sequence). With V trimmed by 5 bases and J by 7 bases, 13 bases remained unmatched. The CDR3: CATSDRDRGLVSGYTF. CDR3 nucleotide sequence: TGTGCCACCAGCGACCGGGACAGGGGATTAGTTTCTGGCTACACCTTC.

This chain connects TRBV9 to TRBJ2-7, with 7 bases identical to TRBD1. This CDR3 has 16 amino acids. V lost 3 bases and J lost 5; bases outside the gene matches: 14. Germline values: CDR1 SGDLS, CDR2 YYNGEE. The CDR3 reads CASSGTSGTVFNEQYF. CDR3 DNA sequence: TGTGCCAGCAGCGGTACTTCCGGGACAGTGTTCAACGAGCAGTACTTC.

The V and J genes are TRBV6-5 and TRBJ2-6, with unresolved D. The CDR3 runs to 16 residues. Trimming took off 0 bases at V and 0 bases at J, with 6 bases between the two ends. Looked up from germline, CDR1 is MNHEY and CDR2 is SVGAGI. CDR3 residues: CASSYSQFSGANVLTF. The CDR3 DNA follows: TGTGCCAGCAGTTACTCTCAATTCTCTGGGGCCAACGTCCTGACTTTC.

The V gene is TRBV7-2, the J gene TRBJ2-3; TRBD2 is a possible D gene (7 bases). Looked up from germline, CDR1 is SGHTA and CDR2 is FQGNSA. There are 15 residues in the CDR3. V lost 0 bases, J lost 3 bases, and 10 bases lay in between. CDR3 in amino acids: CASSLAGGPTDTQYF. CDR3 coding DNA: TGTGCCAGCAGCTTAGCGGGGGGGCCAACAGATACGCAGTATTTT.

The rearrangement joins TRBV13 to TRBJ1-2, with D unclear. The germline V and J ends were trimmed by 6 bases and 6 bases, with 8 bases remaining between them. Germline V gene lookup returns CDR1 PRHDT and CDR2 FYEKMQ (reference sequence). The CDR3 length is 11 residues. CDR3 protein: CASRNEDGYTF. Written as DNA, the CDR3 is TGTGCCAGCAGGAACGAGGATGGCTACACCTTC.

The chain is built from TRBV19 and TRBJ2-3; possibly TRBD1 for D (6 bases). CDR1 is LNHDA and CDR2 is SQIVND in the germline V gene (reference sequence). The CDR3 loop spans 16 amino acids. V was clipped by 5 bases and J by 0 bases, with 15 bases between them. This CDR3 reads CASSPGQLSSTDTQYF. CDR3 in DNA: TGTGCCAGTAGTCCAGGACAGTTATCTAGCACAGATACGCAGTATTTT.

Written as DNA, the CDR3 is TGTGCCAGCAGCGTCCGGCCCCAGGGAATCGATGAGCAGTTCTTC. Its translation: CASSVRPQGIDEQFF. The chain has TRBV9 and TRBJ2-1; the D gene is possibly TRBD1 (5 bases). Trimming pared 2 bases from V and 8 bases from J, leaving 17 bases between. Germline V gives CDR1 SGDLS, CDR2 YYNGEE. The CDR3 loop spans 15 amino acids.

The chain links TRBV29-1 to TRBJ2-3; D is undetermined. This CDR3 contains 12 residues. Germline CDR1 is SQVTM and CDR2 is ANQGSEA. V was clipped by 7 bases and J by 4 bases, with 12 bases between them. The CDR3 DNA is TGCAGCGCTTTTGACTCCCCAGATACGCAGTATTTT. Translation gives CSAFDSPDTQYF.

The chain has TRBV7-2 and TRBJ2-7; D remains unclear. Trimming removed 2 bases at V and 4 bases at J, with 9 bases between. The CDR3 covers 13 residues. The germline gives CDR1 SGHTA, CDR2 FQGNSA. The CDR3 sequence: CASSLFPDYEQYF. The CDR3, as DNA: TGTGCCAGCAGCTTATTCCCAGATTACGAGCAGTACTTC.

This rearrangement joins TRBV9 to TRBJ2-7, with a possible D match to TRBD2 (5 bases). The CDR3 runs to 15 residues. The V end was cut by 0 bases, the J end by 3 bases, with 13 bases between. Per the germline V gene, CDR1 is SGDLS and CDR2 is YYNGEE. Written as DNA, the CDR3 is TGTGCCAGCAGCGTAGGATGGGGAGCTCACTACGAGCAGTACTTC. It is translated as CASSVGWGAHYEQYF.